These 14 T cell receptor beta chains originate from one sample sequenced in a study of Ad26.COV2.S vaccination and SARS-CoV-2 variants. Clones were read by immunoSEQ multiplex PCR, and TCRdb kept only the in-frame ones, dropping some. The profile shows more than 250,000 clones, about 90% of them singletons. Treatment indicated: roughly 20 received Ad26.COV2.S at low or high dose, single or two shots; about 5 received placebo; per-sample allocation not given. Repertoires come from day 63 after the first vaccine or placebo injection. Sequences were derived from peripheral blood, sampled in a trial of Ad26.COV2.S vaccine versus placebo. These receptors all stem from a person aged 18-60 years who received the Ad26.COV2.S COVID-19 vaccine or a placebo.

The V call is TRBV28, the J call TRBJ1-6, with TRBD1 as a possible D gene (5 bases). V lost 1 base and J lost 9, with 10 bases in between. CDR1 is MDHEN and CDR2 is SYDVKM in the germline V gene. This CDR3 region has 14 residues. In nucleotides, the CDR3 is TGTGCCAGCAGTTTATCCAGGGTGGGTTCACCCCTCCACTTT. Residues: CASSLSRVGSPLHF.

The chain has TRBV4-2 and TRBJ2-5; TRBD2 matches 8 bases. After removal of 4 bases from V and 1 base from J, the junction contained 8 bases not matched to a gene. The CDR3 is 16 residues long. Germline assignment: CDR1 LGHNA and CDR2 YNFKEQ. DNA for the CDR3: TGTGCCAGCAGCCCCGGAGGAGGGACTAGCCAAGAGACCCAGTACTTC. This encodes CASSPGGGTSQETQYF.

The gene calls are TRBV30 and TRBJ2-1; possibly TRBD2 for D (5 bases). V gave up 0 bases and J gave up 0 bases, with 12 bases separating them. The CDR3 has 16 residues. CDR1 and CDR2 from the germline V gene are GTSNPN and SVGIG (reference sequence). CDR3: CAWSVARLSSYNEQFF. The CDR3 nucleotides read TGTGCCTGGAGTGTCGCGCGACTAAGCTCCTACAATGAGCAGTTCTTC.

The chain has TRBV7-2 and TRBJ1-1, with D possibly being TRBD1 (5 bases). Deletions cut 1 base from V and 3 bases from J, with 12 bases between. The CDR3 has 15 amino acids. The germline V gene has CDR1 SGHTA and CDR2 FQGNSA. The CDR3 DNA reads TGTGCCAGCAGCTTAGTACCCGGGACTGACACTGAAGCTTTCTTT. It yields the protein CASSLVPGTDTEAFF.

Only one count was recorded for this clone. The rearrangement joins TRBV16 to TRBJ2-2; no definite D call. Germline CDR1 reads KGHSY; CDR2 reads FQNENV. CDR3 length: 14 amino acids. Trimming removed 3 bases at V and 7 bases at J, with 12 bases between. The CDR3 region is CASSQEQANGELFF. The CDR3, as DNA: TGTGCCAGCAGCCAGGAACAAGCTAACGGGGAGCTGTTTTTT.

This clone has a handful of counts. This rearrangement joins TRBV7-9 to TRBJ1-1; D unclear. Per the germline V gene, CDR1 is SEHNR and CDR2 is FQNEAQ (reference sequence). V dropped 1 base and J dropped 4 bases, with 7 bases sitting between them. The CDR3 is made up of 13 amino acids. CDR3 sequence: CASSLDLVTEAFF. CDR3 DNA sequence: TGTGCCAGCAGCTTAGACCTAGTCACTGAAGCTTTCTTT.

This sequence joins TRBV30 and TRBJ1-6, with D uncertain. CDR3 length: 12 amino acids. CDR1 is GTSNPN, CDR2 SVGIG, per germline (reference sequence). The germline V and J ends were trimmed by 3 bases and 14 bases, with 14 bases remaining between them. In DNA, the CDR3 is TGTGCCTGGAGCCCTCAAACCGGCACCCTCCACTTT. This encodes CAWSPQTGTLHF.

The rearrangement uses TRBV2 and TRBJ1-1, with D possibly TRBD1 on 6 matching bases. Germline assignment: CDR1 SNHLY and CDR2 FYNNEI. This CDR3 contains 14 residues. Trimming took 6 bases from V and 0 from J, leaving 11 bases between them. As DNA, the CDR3 is TGTGCCAGCAGAGAACAGGGCCTGAACACTGAAGCTTTCTTT. Translating gives CASREQGLNTEAFF.

The chain carries TRBV27 and TRBJ2-1; D not certain. V lost 2 bases and J 7 bases, leaving 15 bases between the germline ends. The CDR3 length is 15 residues. From germline, CDR1 is MNHEY and CDR2 SMNVEV (reference sequence). The CDR3 loop reads CASSLVPGLWNEQFF. The CDR3 nucleotides are TGTGCCAGCAGTTTAGTTCCGGGCCTATGGAATGAGCAGTTCTTC.

The V gene is TRBV9, the J gene TRBJ1-5, with 9 bases that match TRBD1. The CDR3 is 14 amino acids. Germline CDR1 and CDR2: SGDLS and YYNGEE. The V segment lost 5 bases and the J segment 7 bases; nucleotides outside the gene matches: 7. CDR3 amino acids: CASSPTGGRQPQHF. For the CDR3, the DNA is TGTGCCAGCAGTCCAACAGGGGGCAGACAGCCCCAGCATTTT.

The CDR3 protein is CASRKLLAGGGEQYF. The DNA for the CDR3 is TGTGCCAGCAGGAAACTACTAGCGGGAGGAGGCGAGCAGTACTTC. The chain carries TRBV6-5 and TRBJ2-7; 12 bases are shared with TRBD2. CDR1 is MNHEY and CDR2 is SVGAGI in the germline V gene. This CDR3 spans 15 amino acids. After removal of 6 bases from V and 6 bases from J, the junction contained 9 bases not matched to a gene.

V and J are TRBV3-1 (or the pseudogene TRBV3-2) and TRBJ2-1; D is unresolved. This CDR3 has 12 amino acids. Per germline, CDR1 LGHDT and CDR2 YNNKEL (reference sequence). The germline V and J ends were trimmed by 0 bases and 9 bases, with 6 bases remaining between them. The CDR3 loop is CASSQDLSEQFF. The CDR3 region has the DNA TGTGCCAGCAGCCAAGATTTAAGTGAGCAGTTCTTC.

Written as DNA, the CDR3 is TGCGCCAGCAGTGTTTCCGGGAGCTCCTACAATGAGCAGTTCTTC. Translated, it gives CASSVSGSSYNEQFF. The chain uses TRBV10-2 and TRBJ2-1; a weak D match, TRBD2 (6 bases). This CDR3 comprises 15 residues. Trimming stripped 4 bases from V and 0 bases from J, with 10 bases between. CDR1 WSHSY and CDR2 SAAADI come from the germline V gene.

The chain uses TRBV6-1 and TRBJ2-2; the D gene is possibly TRBD1 (5 bases). Germline CDR1 reads MNHNS; CDR2 reads SASEGT. The CDR3 spans 15 residues. With 3 bases removed from V and 3 bases from J, the gap between germline ends came to 11 bases. CDR3 sequence reads: CASSDRAADTGELFF. CDR3 sequence (DNA): TGTGCCAGCAGTGACAGGGCGGCGGACACCGGGGAGCTGTTTTTT.